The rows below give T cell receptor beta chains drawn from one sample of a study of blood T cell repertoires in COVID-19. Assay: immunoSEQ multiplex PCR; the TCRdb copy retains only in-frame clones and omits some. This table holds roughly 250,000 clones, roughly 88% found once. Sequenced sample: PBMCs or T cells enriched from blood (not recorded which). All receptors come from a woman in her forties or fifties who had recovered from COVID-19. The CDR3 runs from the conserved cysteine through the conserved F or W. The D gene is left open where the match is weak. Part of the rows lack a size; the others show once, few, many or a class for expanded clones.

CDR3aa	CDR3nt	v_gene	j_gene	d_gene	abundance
CASSGRQGAGPGELFF	TGTGCCAGCAGTGGTAGACAGGGGGCGGGGCCCGGGGAGCTGTTTTTT	TRBV6-1	TRBJ2-2	TRBD1	.
CASSPEEGGTNTEAFF	TGTGCCAGCAGCCCAGAGGAGGGAGGGACGAACACTGAAGCTTTCTTT	TRBV7-8	TRBJ1-1	.	.
CASRGGTNTGELFF	TGCGCCAGCAGAGGCGGGACGAACACCGGGGAGCTGTTTTTT	TRBV5-1	TRBJ2-2	.	few
CASRPRRGQNTEAFF	TGTGCCAGCAGGCCGCGACGGGGACAGAACACTGAAGCTTTCTTT	TRBV7-9	TRBJ1-1	.	.
CASSWNGLGGYEQYF	TGTGCCAGCAGTTGGAATGGACTGGGCGGTTACGAGCAGTACTTC	TRBV27	TRBJ2-7	.	.
CATSSSQGGEQFF	TGTGCCACCAGCAGTTCACAGGGGGGGGAGCAGTTCTTC	TRBV15	TRBJ2-1	.	.
CASSLRVSEKLFF	TGTGCCAGCAGCTTACGGGTGTCTGAAAAACTGTTTTTT	TRBV7-2	TRBJ1-4	.	.
CASSGTSATYEQYF	TGTGCCAGCTCAGGGACTAGCGCTACATACGAGCAGTACTTC	TRBV18	TRBJ2-7	TRBD2	.
CASSLGLPYNEQFF	TGTGCCAGCAGCTTAGGACTTCCCTACAATGAGCAGTTCTTC	TRBV7-9	TRBJ2-1	.	.
CASSRLVSGELFF	TGTGCCAGCAGCCGACTAGTTTCCGGGGAGCTGTTTTTT	TRBV12-3/TRBV12-4	TRBJ2-2	.	.
CASSPGRYSYEQYF	TGTGCCAGCTCACCAGGGCGTTACTCCTACGAGCAGTACTTC	TRBV18	TRBJ2-7	.	.
CASSLQGWGEQYF	TGTGCCAGCAGCCTTCAGGGGTGGGGCGAGCAGTACTTC	TRBV3-1/TRBV3-2	TRBJ2-7	.	.